This TCR beta chain originates from a study of control samples from healthy donors and cancer patients. Trimming removed 7 bases at V and 2 bases at J, with 12 bases between. Germline assignment: CDR1 SNHLY and CDR2 FYNNEI. The CDR3 has 15 amino acids. Some clones are missing from TCRdb's copy, which holds only in-frame ones; the method was immunoSEQ multiplex PCR. The sample includes roughly 220,000 clones, around 94% of them seen just once. The sequenced sample consisted of blood. This clonotype was obtained from a man aged 45 to 65 in good health. The genes are TRBV2 and TRBJ1-6; tentative D call: TRBD1 (5 bases). CDR3 in DNA: TGTGCCAGCATCAGGGATGGGGCCTATAATTCACCCCTCCACTTT. Translation: CASIRDGAYNSPLHF.